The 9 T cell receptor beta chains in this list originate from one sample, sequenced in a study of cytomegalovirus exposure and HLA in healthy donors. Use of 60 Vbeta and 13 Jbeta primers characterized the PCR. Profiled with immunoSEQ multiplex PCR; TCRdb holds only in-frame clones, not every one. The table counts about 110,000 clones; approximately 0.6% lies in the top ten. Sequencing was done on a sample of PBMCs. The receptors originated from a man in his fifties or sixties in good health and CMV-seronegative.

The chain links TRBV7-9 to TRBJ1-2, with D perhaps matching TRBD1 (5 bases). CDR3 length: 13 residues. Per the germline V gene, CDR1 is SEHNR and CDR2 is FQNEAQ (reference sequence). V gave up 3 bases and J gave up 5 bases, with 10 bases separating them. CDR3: CASSLEGVYGYTF. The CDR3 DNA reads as TGTGCCAGCAGCTTGGAAGGGGTTTATGGCTACACCTTC.

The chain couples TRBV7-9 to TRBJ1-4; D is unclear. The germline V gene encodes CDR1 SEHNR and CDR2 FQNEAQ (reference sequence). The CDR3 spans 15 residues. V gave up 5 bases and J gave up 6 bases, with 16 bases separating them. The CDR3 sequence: CASSQPGSSYEKLFF. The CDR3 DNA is TGTGCCAGCAGCCAGCCGGGATCGAGTTATGAAAAACTGTTTTTT.

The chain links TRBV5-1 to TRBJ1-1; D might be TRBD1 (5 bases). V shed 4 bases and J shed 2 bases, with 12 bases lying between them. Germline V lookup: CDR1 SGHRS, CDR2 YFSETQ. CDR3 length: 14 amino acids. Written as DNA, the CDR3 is TGCGCCAGCAGCCCCGACAGCACCAACACTGAAGCTTTCTTT. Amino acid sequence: CASSPDSTNTEAFF.

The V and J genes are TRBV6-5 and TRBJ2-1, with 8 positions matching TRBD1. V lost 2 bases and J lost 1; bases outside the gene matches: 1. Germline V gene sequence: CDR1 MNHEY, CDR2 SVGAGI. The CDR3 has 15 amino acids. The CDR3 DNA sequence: TGTGCCAGCAGTTACACAGGGGGATCCTACAATGAGCAGTTCTTC. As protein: CASSYTGGSYNEQFF.

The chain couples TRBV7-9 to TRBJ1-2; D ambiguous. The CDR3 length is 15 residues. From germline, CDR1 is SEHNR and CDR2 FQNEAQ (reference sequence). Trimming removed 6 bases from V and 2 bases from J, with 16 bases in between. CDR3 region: CASRGGAELNYGYTF. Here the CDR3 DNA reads TGTGCCAGCAGGGGTGGTGCAGAACTAAACTATGGCTACACCTTC.

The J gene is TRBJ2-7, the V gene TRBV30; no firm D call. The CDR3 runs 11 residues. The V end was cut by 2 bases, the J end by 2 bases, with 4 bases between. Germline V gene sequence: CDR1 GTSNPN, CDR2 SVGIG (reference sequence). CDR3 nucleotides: TGTGCCTGGAGTCATGCCTACGAGCAGTACTTC. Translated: CAWSHAYEQYF.

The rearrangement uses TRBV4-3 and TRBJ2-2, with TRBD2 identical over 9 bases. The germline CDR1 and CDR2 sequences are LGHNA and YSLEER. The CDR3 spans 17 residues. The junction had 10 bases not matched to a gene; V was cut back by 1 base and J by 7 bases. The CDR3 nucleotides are TGCGCCAGCAGCCAAGCGGTGGCGGGGGGGCCTATCGGGGAGCTGTTTTTT. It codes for CASSQAVAGGPIGELFF.

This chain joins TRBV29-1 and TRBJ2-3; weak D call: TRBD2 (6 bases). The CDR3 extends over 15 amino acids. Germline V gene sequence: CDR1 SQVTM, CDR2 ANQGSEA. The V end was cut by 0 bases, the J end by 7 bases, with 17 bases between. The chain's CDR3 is CSVEDTQEGHNTQYF. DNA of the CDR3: TGCAGCGTTGAAGATACCCAGGAGGGTCACAATACGCAGTATTTT.

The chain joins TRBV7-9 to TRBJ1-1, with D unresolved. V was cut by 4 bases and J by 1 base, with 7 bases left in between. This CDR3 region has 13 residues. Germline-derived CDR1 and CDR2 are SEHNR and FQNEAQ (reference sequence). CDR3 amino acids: CASSSRENTEAFF. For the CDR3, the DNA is TGTGCCAGCAGCTCGAGGGAGAACACTGAAGCTTTCTTT.